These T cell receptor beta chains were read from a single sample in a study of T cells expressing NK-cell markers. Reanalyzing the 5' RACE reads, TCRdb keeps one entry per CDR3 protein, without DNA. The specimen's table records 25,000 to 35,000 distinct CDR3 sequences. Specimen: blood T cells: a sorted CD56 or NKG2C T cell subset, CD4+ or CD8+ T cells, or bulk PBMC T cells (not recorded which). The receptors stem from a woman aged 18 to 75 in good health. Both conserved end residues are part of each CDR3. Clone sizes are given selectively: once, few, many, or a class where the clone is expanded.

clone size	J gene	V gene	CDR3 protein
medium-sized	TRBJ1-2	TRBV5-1	CASSLLQGAFNYGYTF
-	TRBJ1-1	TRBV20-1	CSALRGNTEAFF
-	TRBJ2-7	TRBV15	CATSRTGTGYEQYF
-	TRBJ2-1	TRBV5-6	CASSTGLAGDSYNEQFF
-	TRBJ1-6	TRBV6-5	CASSYSLQINSPLHF
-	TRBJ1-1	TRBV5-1	CASSFIRGSTEAFF
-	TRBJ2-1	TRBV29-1	CSVEDPAGGPLFLNEQFF
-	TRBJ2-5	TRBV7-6	CASSLSIQETQYF
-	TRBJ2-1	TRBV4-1	CASASRTFEQFF
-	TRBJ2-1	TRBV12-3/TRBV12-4	CASSGVGNEQFF
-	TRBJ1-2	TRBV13	CASSPRIESYGYTF
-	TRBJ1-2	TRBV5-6	CASSPEGQGRGYTF
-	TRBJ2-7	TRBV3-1	CASSITPGQGVSDEQYF
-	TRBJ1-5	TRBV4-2	CASSQGGSQPQHF
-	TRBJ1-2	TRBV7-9	CASSLRDGADNYGYTF